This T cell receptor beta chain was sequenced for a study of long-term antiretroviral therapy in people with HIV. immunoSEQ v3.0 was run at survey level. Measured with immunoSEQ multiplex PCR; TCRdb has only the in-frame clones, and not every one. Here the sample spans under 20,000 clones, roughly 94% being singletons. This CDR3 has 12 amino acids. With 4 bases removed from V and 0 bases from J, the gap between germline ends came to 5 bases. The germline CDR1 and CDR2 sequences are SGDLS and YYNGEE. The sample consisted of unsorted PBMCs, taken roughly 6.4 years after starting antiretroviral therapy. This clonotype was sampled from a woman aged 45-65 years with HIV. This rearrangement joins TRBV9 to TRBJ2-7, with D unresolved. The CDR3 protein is CASSLSSYEQYF. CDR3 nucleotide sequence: TGTGCCAGCAGCCTGAGCTCCTACGAGCAGTACTTC. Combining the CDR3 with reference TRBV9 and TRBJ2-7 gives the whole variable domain DSGVTQTPKHLITATGQRVTLRCSPRSGDLSVYWYQQSLDQGLQFLIQYYNGEERAKGNILERFSAQQFPDLHSELNLSSLELGDSALYFCASSLSSYEQYFGPGTRLTVT.